Following are 18 T cell receptor beta chains from one sample sequenced in a study of identical twins (TCRdb year 2016). Library preparation used 5' RACE. Sequencing relied on an Illumina HiSeq 2000. Using fastp at Q25 and MiXCR, TCRdb reprocessed the public reads and kept productive beta chains. Rows are combined by CDR3 protein, so each entry shows the most common genes and DNA. This sample is represented by approximately 670,000 distinct CDR3 sequences; approximately 6.1% of them were singletons. The ten biggest clones cover about 2% of the sample. The sequenced sample was naive T cells sorted from blood. In light of the paper, this sample's cell subset or site label describes: cells isolated with a human naive T-cell isolation kit. These receptors originate from a man younger than 30 in good health.

This clonotype has a count of ten or more. V and J are TRBV6-5 and TRBJ1-5, with TRBD1 as a possible D gene (5 bases). The CDR3 contains 16 residues. The germline V gene encodes CDR1 MNHEY and CDR2 SVGAGI. V was cut by 0 bases and J by 10 bases, with 19 bases left in between. CDR3 in amino acids: CASSYSQGEELNPQHF. In DNA form, the CDR3 reads TGTGCCAGCAGTTACTCCCAGGGAGAGGAGTTAAATCCCCAGCATTTT.

This sequence joins TRBV5-1 and TRBJ1-4; possibly TRBD1 for D (6 bases). This CDR3 region has 15 residues. Trimming cost V 2 bases and J 1 base, with 9 bases left between them. Germline V lookup: CDR1 SGHRS, CDR2 YFSETQ. This CDR3 reads CASSFGQITNEKLFF. CDR3 DNA sequence: TGCGCCAGCAGCTTCGGACAGATAACTAATGAAAAACTGTTTTTT. The full variable domain, rest sourced from reference TRBV5-1 and TRBJ1-4, is KAGVTQTPRYLIKTRGQQVTLSCSPISGHRSVSWYQQTPGQGLQFLFEYFSETQRNKGNFPGRFSGRQFSNSRSEMNVSTLELGDSALYLCASSFGQITNEKLFFGSGTQLSVL.

This clonotype was detected a few times. V usage is TRBV5-5 and J usage is TRBJ2-2, with 12 bases aligning to TRBD2. This CDR3 is 15 amino acids long. Germline V gene sequence: CDR1 SGHKS, CDR2 YYEKEE (reference sequence). V shed 4 bases and J 7 bases; nucleotides not matched to a gene: 5. The CDR3 coding sequence is TGTGCCAGCAGCCGACTAGCGGGAGTGGTCGGGGAGCTGTTTTTT. Residues: CASSRLAGVVGELFF.

The V call is TRBV5-5, the J call TRBJ2-5; D tentatively reads TRBD1 or TRBD2 (5 bases each). V was shortened by 1 base and J by 2 bases, with 12 bases between the two germline ends. The CDR3 length is 15 residues. Germline CDR1 SGHKS, CDR2 YYEKEE (reference sequence). The CDR3 DNA is TGTGCCAGCAGCTTGTGGGGGTTGGAACAAGAGACCCAGTACTTC. Translation: CASSLWGLEQETQYF.

There are many counts of this clonotype. The V call is TRBV29-1, the J call TRBJ2-1, with TRBD2 matching 7 bases. V dropped 5 bases and J dropped 5; count of bases not matched to a gene: 9. This CDR3 comprises 14 residues. Germline V gene data show CDR1 as SQVTM and CDR2 as ANQGSEA. The DNA for the CDR3 is TGCAGCGTTTTCGGGCTAGCGGATAACAATGAGCAGTTCTTC. Protein sequence: CSVFGLADNNEQFF.

This clonotype was picked up many times. The CDR3 DNA is TGTGCCAGCTCACCTAAAGCGGGATCTCCCTACGAGCAGTACTTC. The encoded protein is CASSPKAGSPYEQYF. The chain recombines TRBV18 with TRBJ2-7, with 7 bases aligning to TRBD2. Unmatched junction bases numbered 7, after V lost 3 bases and J lost 2 bases. The CDR3 totals 15 residues. The V gene's germline CDR1 is KGHSH and CDR2 LQKENI.

Ten or more counts support this clonotype. The chain recombines TRBV12-3 or TRBV12-4 with TRBJ1-5; 8 nucleotides agree with TRBD1. The CDR3 is made up of 17 amino acids. V was pared by 8 bases and J by 6 bases, with 18 bases of the junction left unmatched. In nucleotides, the CDR3 is TGTGCCAGCCGCCCCGGTACGGACAGGGTTAACGCTCAGCCCCAGCATTTT. This translates into CASRPGTDRVNAQPQHF.

This clonotype was seen ten or more times. The genes are TRBV6-1 and TRBJ2-3, with 7 bases identical to TRBD1. The CDR3 is 14 amino acids. Germline loops: CDR1 MNHNS, CDR2 SASEGT. Trimming took 6 bases from V and 2 from J; bases not matched to a gene: 5. The CDR3: CASSLGQITDTQYF. CDR3 DNA: TGTGCCAGCAGCCTGGGACAGATCACAGATACGCAGTATTTT.

This clonotype was found a few times. This chain uses TRBV6-2 or TRBV6-3 with TRBJ1-5; 7 nucleotides agree with TRBD1. V shed 7 bases, J shed 5 bases, and the junction held 5 bases outside the gene matches. The germline CDR1 and CDR2 sequences are MNHEY and SVGEGT. The CDR3 contains 13 residues. The CDR3 region is CASMDRQYQPQHF. CDR3 sequence (DNA): TGTGCCAGCATGGACAGGCAATATCAGCCCCAGCATTTT.

This clonotype showed up many times. This chain joins TRBV20-1 and TRBJ1-3; D is unclear. V lost 3 bases and J 0 bases, leaving 6 bases between the germline ends. Germline-derived CDR1 and CDR2 are DFQATT and SNEGSKA (reference sequence). The CDR3 extends over 13 amino acids. This CDR3 is CSASLISGNTIYF. CDR3 nucleotides: TGCAGTGCTAGTTTAATCTCTGGAAACACCATATATTTT.

This clonotype was detected ten times or more. V usage is TRBV5-1 and J usage is TRBJ2-5; D call uncertain. The CDR3 loop spans 12 amino acids. Trimming took off 4 bases at V and 5 bases at J, with 9 bases between the two ends. The germline CDR1 and CDR2 sequences are SGHRS and YFSETQ. CDR3 DNA: TGCGCCAGCAGCCGAGTGAGGGAGACCCAGTACTTC. Its translation: CASSRVRETQYF. The entire variable domain, with the rest obtained from reference TRBV5-1 and TRBJ2-5, is as follows: KAGVTQTPRYLIKTRGQQVTLSCSPISGHRSVSWYQQTPGQGLQFLFEYFSETQRNKGNFPGRFSGRQFSNSRSEMNVSTLELGDSALYLCASSRVRETQYFGPGTRLLVL.

This clonotype was picked up many times. This chain uses TRBV20-1 with TRBJ2-3; no clear D. The germline V gene has CDR1 DFQATT and CDR2 SNEGSKA (reference sequence). The CDR3 consists of 13 residues. Trimming took 6 bases from V and 2 from J, leaving 12 bases between them. CDR3 coding DNA: TGCAGTGCAAAGGGCACAACCACAGATACGCAGTATTTT. This gives the protein CSAKGTTTDTQYF.

This clonotype was picked up many times. The chain joins TRBV2 to TRBJ2-1; D is ambiguous. The germline V and J ends were trimmed by 4 bases and 0 bases, with 7 bases remaining between them. The germline CDR1 and CDR2 sequences are SNHLY and FYNNEI. The length of the CDR3 is 14 residues. The CDR3 bases are TGTGCCAGCAGTGGGACGAGCTCCTACAATGAGCAGTTCTTC. Its translation: CASSGTSSYNEQFF. The whole variable domain, remainder taken from reference TRBV2 and TRBJ2-1, is EPEVTQTPSHQVTQMGQEVILRCVPISNHLYFYWYRQILGQKVEFLVSFYNNEISEKSEIFDDQFSVERPDGSNFTLKIRSTKLEDSAMYFCASSGTSSYNEQFFGPGTRLTVL.

This clonotype was observed a few times. V gene TRBV11-2 combines with J gene TRBJ1-1, with TRBD1 as a possible D gene (6 bases). The CDR3 sequence is 13 residues long. V was pared by 6 bases and J by 4 bases, with 12 bases between. Germline CDR1 SGHAT, CDR2 FQNNGV. CDR3 sequence: CASSTTGFTEAFF. The DNA for the CDR3 is TGTGCCAGCAGTACCACAGGGTTCACTGAAGCTTTCTTT.

Many counts were recorded for this clonotype. This chain uses TRBV9 with TRBJ1-1; a possible D gene is TRBD1 (5 bases). V was pared by 3 bases and J by 4 bases, with 16 bases between. The CDR3 spans 15 residues. Germline loops: CDR1 SGDLS, CDR2 YYNGEE. The CDR3 bases are TGTGCCAGCAGCGCATTCCAGGGTAAGGGCACTGAAGCTTTCTTT. Translation gives CASSAFQGKGTEAFF.

Many counts were recorded for this clonotype. The chain couples TRBV14 to TRBJ2-5; TRBD1 is a possible D gene (5 bases). CDR1 is SGHDN and CDR2 is FVKESK in the germline V gene. The V and J ends lost 1 base and 4 bases respectively, with 19 bases between them. The CDR3 consists of 17 residues. CDR3 sequence: CASSQGGEPAIGETQYF. The CDR3 DNA follows: TGTGCCAGCAGCCAAGGGGGCGAACCCGCAATCGGAGAGACCCAGTACTTC.

A few counts support this clonotype. V usage is TRBV7-8 and J usage is TRBJ1-1; TRBD1 matches at 7 bases. CDR1 is SGHVS and CDR2 is FQNEAQ in the germline V gene. The CDR3 is 14 amino acids. Trimming took 5 bases from V and 4 from J; bases not matched to a gene: 7. CDR3 coding DNA: TGTGCCAGCAGCCCCTACAGGGGTAGCACTGAAGCTTTCTTT. It encodes CASSPYRGSTEAFF.

Only a few counts were recorded for this clonotype. The chain links TRBV12-3 or TRBV12-4 to TRBJ2-3; possibly TRBD1 for D (6 bases). This CDR3 contains 15 residues. V was cut by 8 bases and J by 0 bases, with 15 bases left in between. CDR3 sequence reads: CASLTRGYSTDTQYF. The CDR3 DNA is TGTGCCAGCCTCACGAGGGGGTATAGCACAGATACGCAGTATTTT.